This paragraph covers one T cell receptor (beta chain) sequence. The antigen remains undetermined. This sample stems from a study of identical twins. This CDR3 region has 15 residues. Deletions cut 0 bases from V and 6 bases from J, with 15 bases between. CDR1 and CDR2 (germline): SQVTM, ANQGSEA. A universal primer site arose from template switching, and cDNA bore unique molecular identifiers. TCRdb processed the 5' RACE reads anew with MiXCR; each CDR3 protein has one entry. The sample records roughly 1,500,000 distinct CDR3 sequences, more than 30% being singletons. General observations from the study: Analyses of zero insertions could be partly confounded by invariant MAIT and iNKT cells. Abundant beta clonotypes from cord blood had fewer insertions, unlike memory repertoires, which showed none.

All of the donors were Caucasians in good health. The clonotype originates from a newborn girl in good health. This chain connects TRBV29-1 to TRBJ2-1; tentative D call: TRBD2 (5 bases). Source material: cord blood. CDR3 region: CSVEDRALATNEQFF. The CDR3 coding sequence is TGCAGCGTTGAAGATAGGGCCTTAGCGACCAATGAGCAGTTCTTC.